These T cell receptor beta chains were read from a single sample in a study of cytomegalovirus exposure and HLA in healthy donors. This table comes from immunoSEQ multiplex PCR, and its TCRdb copy is limited to in-frame clones, with some not included. The sample lists about 43,000 clones; 51% were seen once. Material: PBMCs. These TCRs come from a man aged 55 to 70 in good health and CMV-seronegative. Both conserved end residues are part of each CDR3. A D gene is named only where the DNA matches it firmly. Rows give clone size only sometimes, using once, few, many, or a class for an expanded clone.

d_call: -
v_call: TRBV27
j_call: TRBJ1-4
cdr3_length: 12
clone_size: -
cdr3_nt: TGTGCCAGCACCCCGAGAAGCGTAAAACTGTTTTTT
cdr3_aa: CASTPRSVKLFF

d_call: -
v_call: TRBV19
j_call: TRBJ2-3
cdr3_length: 13
clone_size: few
cdr3_nt: TGTGCCAGTAACCAGGGCGTCACAGATACGCAGTATTTT
cdr3_aa: CASNQGVTDTQYF

d_call: -
v_call: TRBV21-1
j_call: TRBJ2-3
cdr3_length: 16
clone_size: once
cdr3_nt: TGTGCCAGCAGCCTGGGCCTTATTTCTAGCACAGATACGCAGTATTTT
cdr3_aa: CASSLGLISSTDTQYF

d_call: -
v_call: TRBV5-1
j_call: TRBJ2-5
cdr3_length: 14
clone_size: few
cdr3_nt: TGCGCCAGCAGCCCCGCAGCTACGGGGGAGACCCAGTACTTC
cdr3_aa: CASSPAATGETQYF

d_call: -
v_call: TRBV2
j_call: TRBJ2-3
cdr3_length: 11
clone_size: -
cdr3_nt: TGTGCCAGCAGTGAAGCTAGCGTGAGGTATTTT
cdr3_aa: CASSEASVRYF

d_call: TRBD1
v_call: TRBV7-2
j_call: TRBJ2-7
cdr3_length: 15
clone_size: -
cdr3_nt: TGTGCCAGCAGCTTGGGGACAGGGCAGAGTAGCGAGCAGTACTTC
cdr3_aa: CASSLGTGQSSEQYF

d_call: -
v_call: TRBV2
j_call: TRBJ1-2
cdr3_length: 15
clone_size: -
cdr3_nt: TGTGCCAGCAGTGATAGCGGCAGGATGAACTATGGCTACACCTTC
cdr3_aa: CASSDSGRMNYGYTF

d_call: -
v_call: TRBV30
j_call: TRBJ1-2
cdr3_length: 14
clone_size: -
cdr3_nt: TGTGCCTGGAGGCTAGGTCACACAGGGTATGGCTACACCTTC
cdr3_aa: CAWRLGHTGYGYTF

d_call: TRBD1
v_call: TRBV7-2
j_call: TRBJ1-4
cdr3_length: 15
clone_size: -
cdr3_nt: TGTGCCAGCAGCTTAGGGACAGGGCTTCGGATGGGTCTGTTTTTT
cdr3_aa: CASSLGTGLRMGLFF

d_call: TRBD2
v_call: TRBV18
j_call: TRBJ2-1
cdr3_length: 17
clone_size: many
cdr3_nt: TGTGCCAGCTCATCACTAGCGGGAGGGCCGGGCGGTGATGAGCAGTTCTTC
cdr3_aa: CASSSLAGGPGGDEQFF

d_call: -
v_call: TRBV9
j_call: TRBJ1-1
cdr3_length: 14
clone_size: few
cdr3_nt: TGTGCCAGCAGCCTCCGTTCCTCGAACACTGAAGCTTTCTTT
cdr3_aa: CASSLRSSNTEAFF

d_call: -
v_call: TRBV6-1
j_call: TRBJ1-3
cdr3_length: 14
clone_size: few
cdr3_nt: TGTGCCAGCAGTGAGGACAGAACCCGAGACACCATATATTTT
cdr3_aa: CASSEDRTRDTIYF

d_call: TRBD2
v_call: TRBV7-2
j_call: TRBJ2-7
cdr3_length: 15
clone_size: -
cdr3_nt: TGTGCCAGCAGTTTTGGACTAGCGGGATCCCCCGAGCAGTACTTC
cdr3_aa: CASSFGLAGSPEQYF

d_call: -
v_call: TRBV15
j_call: TRBJ2-3
cdr3_length: 11
clone_size: -
cdr3_nt: TGTGCCACCAGCAGCGGGATTACGCAGTATTTT
cdr3_aa: CATSSGITQYF

d_call: TRBD2
v_call: TRBV5-4
j_call: TRBJ2-2
cdr3_length: 13
clone_size: -
cdr3_nt: TGTGCCAGCAGCTCGGGGGAGGGAGGGGAGCTGTTTTTT
cdr3_aa: CASSSGEGGELFF

d_call: TRBD1
v_call: TRBV5-1
j_call: TRBJ2-5
cdr3_length: 15
clone_size: many
cdr3_nt: TGCGCCAGCAGCTTGGCCGGGACAGGGGTAGAGACCCAGTACTTC
cdr3_aa: CASSLAGTGVETQYF

d_call: TRBD2
v_call: TRBV7-2
j_call: TRBJ2-7
cdr3_length: 15
clone_size: few
cdr3_nt: TGTGCCAGCAGCTTACTAGCGGGAGGGCCAGTCGAGCAGTACTTC
cdr3_aa: CASSLLAGGPVEQYF

d_call: -
v_call: TRBV7-3
j_call: TRBJ2-2
cdr3_length: 12
clone_size: -
cdr3_nt: TGTGCCAGCAGCCCTAGCCCCGGGGAGCTGTTTTTT
cdr3_aa: CASSPSPGELFF

d_call: -
v_call: TRBV12-5
j_call: TRBJ2-3
cdr3_length: 18
clone_size: -
cdr3_nt: TGTGCTAGTGGTTTGGGGTGGGGACTCTCCGCCGATAAAACTACGCAGTATTTT
cdr3_aa: CASGLGWGLSADKTTQYF

d_call: TRBD2
v_call: TRBV30
j_call: TRBJ2-3
cdr3_length: 15
clone_size: few
cdr3_nt: TGTGCCTGGAGTTCCAAGCGGGAGAGGACAGATACGCAGTATTTT
cdr3_aa: CAWSSKRERTDTQYF

d_call: -
v_call: TRBV21-1
j_call: TRBJ1-2
cdr3_length: 13
clone_size: few
cdr3_nt: TGTGCCAGCAGCAAAGGGGGCAACTATGGCTACACCTTC
cdr3_aa: CASSKGGNYGYTF

d_call: TRBD2
v_call: TRBV5-1
j_call: TRBJ2-1
cdr3_length: 16
clone_size: -
cdr3_nt: TGCGCCAGCAGCTCCAGACTAGCGGGATCCTACAATGAGCAGTTCTTC
cdr3_aa: CASSSRLAGSYNEQFF

d_call: TRBD2
v_call: TRBV7-2
j_call: TRBJ2-5
cdr3_length: 18
clone_size: -
cdr3_nt: TGTGCCAGCAGCTTAGGGCGACTAGCGGGAGAATACCAAGAGACCCAGTACTTC
cdr3_aa: CASSLGRLAGEYQETQYF

d_call: -
v_call: TRBV30
j_call: TRBJ1-2
cdr3_length: 12
clone_size: once
cdr3_nt: TGTGCCTGGAGCACAGGTCTCTATGGCTACACCTTC
cdr3_aa: CAWSTGLYGYTF

d_call: -
v_call: TRBV2
j_call: TRBJ1-3
cdr3_length: 14
clone_size: many
cdr3_nt: TGTGCCAGCAGTGATGACAGCCGTGGAAACACCATATATTTT
cdr3_aa: CASSDDSRGNTIYF

d_call: -
v_call: TRBV19
j_call: TRBJ2-2
cdr3_length: 15
clone_size: few
cdr3_nt: TGTGCCAGTACCCGGCCAGGGCAGGACACCGGGGAGCTGTTTTTT
cdr3_aa: CASTRPGQDTGELFF

d_call: -
v_call: TRBV6-1
j_call: TRBJ1-4
cdr3_length: 12
clone_size: -
cdr3_nt: TGTGCCAGCAGTGCAAACAGGGAAAAACTGTTTTTT
cdr3_aa: CASSANREKLFF

d_call: -
v_call: TRBV14
j_call: TRBJ1-1
cdr3_length: 16
clone_size: -
cdr3_nt: TGTGCCAGCAGCCAAGATCTTGGCGCAAGGGGCCCTGAAGCTTTCTTT
cdr3_aa: CASSQDLGARGPEAFF

d_call: -
v_call: TRBV11-1
j_call: TRBJ1-1
cdr3_length: 17
clone_size: medium-sized
cdr3_nt: TGTGCCAGCAGCTTAGCGCGACGGAACTACATGAACACTGAAGCTTTCTTT
cdr3_aa: CASSLARRNYMNTEAFF

d_call: -
v_call: TRBV5-1
j_call: TRBJ2-5
cdr3_length: 16
clone_size: -
cdr3_nt: TGCGCCAGCAGCTTGGCCGGGGGGCCGCTCCAAGAGACCCAGTACTTC
cdr3_aa: CASSLAGGPLQETQYF

d_call: -
v_call: TRBV30
j_call: TRBJ2-3
cdr3_length: 16
clone_size: few
cdr3_nt: TGTGCCTGGAGTACCAAAGGGGGGGGTACGGCAGATACGCAGTATTTT
cdr3_aa: CAWSTKGGGTADTQYF

d_call: TRBD1
v_call: TRBV6-1
j_call: TRBJ1-4
cdr3_length: 14
clone_size: -
cdr3_nt: TGTGCCAGCAGTGAAACCAGGGGGCTTGAAAAACTGTTTTTT
cdr3_aa: CASSETRGLEKLFF

d_call: -
v_call: TRBV29-1
j_call: TRBJ1-1
cdr3_length: 13
clone_size: few
cdr3_nt: TGCAGCGTTGCCGAAGATAGTTTCTCTGAAGCTTTCTTT
cdr3_aa: CSVAEDSFSEAFF